Detailed here is one T cell receptor beta chain. Sequenced by immunoSEQ multiplex PCR; TCRdb stores in-frame clones only, minus some. This table holds around 110,000 clones, over 75% found once. The CDR3 is made up of 20 amino acids. The germline CDR1 and CDR2 sequences are LGHDT and YNNKEL (reference sequence). V gave up 1 base and J gave up 5 bases; unmatched junction bases: 17. The data belong to a study of control samples from healthy donors and cancer patients. The sequenced material came from PBMCs. V gene TRBV3-1 (or the pseudogene TRBV3-2) combines with J gene TRBJ2-5; 12 nucleotides line up with TRBD2. The clonotype originates from a woman aged 45-65 years with colorectal cancer. As DNA, the CDR3 is TGTGCCAGCAGCCAAGCGGCAGGGCTAGCGGGGGGGCTTCGTGATGAGACCCAGTACTTC. Protein product: CASSQAAGLAGGLRDETQYF.